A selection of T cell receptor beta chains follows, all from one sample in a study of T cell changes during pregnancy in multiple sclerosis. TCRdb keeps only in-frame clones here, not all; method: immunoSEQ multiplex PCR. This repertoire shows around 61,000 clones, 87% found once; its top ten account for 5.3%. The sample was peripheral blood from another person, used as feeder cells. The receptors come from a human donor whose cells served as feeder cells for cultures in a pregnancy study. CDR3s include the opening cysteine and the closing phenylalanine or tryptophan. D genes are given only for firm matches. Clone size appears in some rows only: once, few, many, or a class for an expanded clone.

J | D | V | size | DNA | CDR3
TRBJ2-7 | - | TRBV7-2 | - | TGTGCCAGCAGCCCCTCGCGATACGAGCAGTACTTC | CASSPSRYEQYF
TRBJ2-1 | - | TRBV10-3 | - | TGTGCCATCAGTGAGTCAGGGGGGGCCACCTACAATGAGCAGTTCTTC | CAISESGGATYNEQFF
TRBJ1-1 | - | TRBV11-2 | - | TGTGCCAGCAGCTTAGATTTGGGCAGTGAAGCTTTCTTT | CASSLDLGSEAFF
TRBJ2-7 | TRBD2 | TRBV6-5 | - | TGTGCCAGCAGTTATCTTACTAGCGGGAGAAGCGAGCAGTACTTC | CASSYLTSGRSEQYF
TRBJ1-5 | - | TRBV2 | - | TGTGCCAGCAGGGTGGAGGGGCAGCCCCAGCATTTT | CASRVEGQPQHF
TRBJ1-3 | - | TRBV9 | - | TGTGCCAGCAGCGTAGGGCAGGGCAACACCATATATTTT | CASSVGQGNTIYF
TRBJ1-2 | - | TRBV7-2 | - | TGTGCCAGCAGCCCTACTCCGGGACCGGGCTACACCTTC | CASSPTPGPGYTF
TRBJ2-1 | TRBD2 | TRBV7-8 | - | TGTGCCAGCAGCCCGGGACTAGCGGGATGGGGCGCCAACAATGAGCAGTTCTTC | CASSPGLAGWGANNEQFF
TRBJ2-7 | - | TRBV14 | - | TGTGCCAGCAGCCAAGACACCGCAGCGATGATCTACGAGCAGTACTTC | CASSQDTAAMIYEQYF
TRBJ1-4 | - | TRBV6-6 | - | TGTGCCAGCAGTTACTCAGCCCAGGGAGGGGAAAAACTGTTTTTT | CASSYSAQGGEKLFF
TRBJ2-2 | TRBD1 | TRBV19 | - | TGTGCCAGTAGTAAGGACAGGGGTCAATTGTGGAGCACCGGGGAGCTGTTTTTT | CASSKDRGQLWSTGELFF
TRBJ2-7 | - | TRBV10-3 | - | TGTGCCATCAGTGGGCCGGGGGCTACCTACGAGCAGTACTTC | CAISGPGATYEQYF
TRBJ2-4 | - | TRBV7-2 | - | TGTGCCAGCAGCTTAGCCCCTCCTCAGGGGCGTCAGTACTTC | CASSLAPPQGRQYF
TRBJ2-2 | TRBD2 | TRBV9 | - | TGTGCCAGCAGCGGGGACTACCCGTTGCGGACCGGGGAGCTGTTTTTT | CASSGDYPLRTGELFF
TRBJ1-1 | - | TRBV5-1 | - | TGCGCCAGCAGCTTGGGACCAGGGAACACTGAAGCTTTCTTT | CASSLGPGNTEAFF
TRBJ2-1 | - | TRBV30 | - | TGTGCCTGGAGTGGGAGCGAGATAGGTGAGCAGTTCTTC | CAWSGSEIGEQFF
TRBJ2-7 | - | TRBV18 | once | TGTGCCAGCTCACCACCGGGCAGCTACGAGCAGTACTTC | CASSPPGSYEQYF
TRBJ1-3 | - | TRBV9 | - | TGTGCCAGCAGCGTAGGATTCCCCTCTGGAAACACCATATATTTT | CASSVGFPSGNTIYF
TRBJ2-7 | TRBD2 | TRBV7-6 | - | TGTGCCAGCAGCTCCTTACTAGCGGGAGTATACGAGCAGTACTTC | CASSSLLAGVYEQYF
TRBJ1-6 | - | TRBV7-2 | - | TGTGCCAGCAGCCTTCGACAGCGCTCCTATAATTCACCCCTCCACTTT | CASSLRQRSYNSPLHF
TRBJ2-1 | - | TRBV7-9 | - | TGTGCCAGCAGCTTAGGACAAGGACCCCGAGAGGAGCAGTTCTTC | CASSLGQGPREEQFF
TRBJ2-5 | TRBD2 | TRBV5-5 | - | TGTGCCAGCAGCTGGACCATAGCGGGAAAGTTCCAAGAGACCCAGTACTTC | CASSWTIAGKFQETQYF
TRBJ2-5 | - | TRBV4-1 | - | TGCGCCAGCAGCCAAGTCGGTCTCCGGAGCCCCGGTCGAGAGACCCAGTACTTC | CASSQVGLRSPGRETQYF
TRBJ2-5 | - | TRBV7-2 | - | TGTGCCAGCAGCTTTCAGGGACAAGAGACCCAGTACTTC | CASSFQGQETQYF
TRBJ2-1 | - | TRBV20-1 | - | TGCAGTGCTCTCGTTAATGAGCAGTTCTTC | CSALVNEQFF
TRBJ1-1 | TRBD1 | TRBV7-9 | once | TGTGCCAGCAGCGCGGGACAGGGGGTCGCTTTCTTT | CASSAGQGVAFF
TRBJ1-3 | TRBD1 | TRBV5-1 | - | TGCGCCAGCAGCGGCGGGACAGGCTCTGGAAACACCATATATTTT | CASSGGTGSGNTIYF
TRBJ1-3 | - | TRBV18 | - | TGTGCCAGCTCACCCCTCGGGACCGCGGGAAACACCATATATTTT | CASSPLGTAGNTIYF
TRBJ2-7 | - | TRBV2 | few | TGTGCCAGCAGTGTACAGGGTTTATCCTACGAGCAGTACTTC | CASSVQGLSYEQYF
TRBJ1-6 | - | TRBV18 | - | TGTGCCAGCTCACCACAGGGTGTTTATTCACCCCTCCACTTT | CASSPQGVYSPLHF
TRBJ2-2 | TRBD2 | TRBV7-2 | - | TGTGCCAGCAGCTCTAGGACTAGCGGGGGCGGCGGGGAGCTGTTTTTT | CASSSRTSGGGGELFF
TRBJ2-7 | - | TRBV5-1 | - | TGCGCCAGCAGCTTCAGACCCCGGGTCGAGCAGTACTTC | CASSFRPRVEQYF
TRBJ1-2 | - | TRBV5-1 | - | TGCGCCAGCAGCCCCCGGCCGAGTGCGGGGTTTAACTATGGCTACACCTTC | CASSPRPSAGFNYGYTF
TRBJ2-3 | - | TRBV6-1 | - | TGTGCCAGCACCGAACGAGGGGACGGGGATACGCAGTATTTT | CASTERGDGDTQYF
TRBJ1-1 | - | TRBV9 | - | TGTGCCAGCAGCCCCACGACACCGAACACTGAAGCTTTCTTT | CASSPTTPNTEAFF
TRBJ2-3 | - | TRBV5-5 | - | TGTGCCAGCACCACCAGGGGAGGGCCTACAGATACGCAGTATTTT | CASTTRGGPTDTQYF
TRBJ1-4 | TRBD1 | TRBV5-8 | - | TGTGCCAGCAGACAACAGGGGATGGGAGAAAAACTGTTTTTT | CASRQQGMGEKLFF
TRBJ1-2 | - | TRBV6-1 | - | TGTGCCAGCAGTCCGAAGAACTATGGCTACACCTTC | CASSPKNYGYTF
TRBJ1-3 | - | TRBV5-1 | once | TGCGCCAGCAGCTTGGCCCGGGGGGCTGGAAACACCATATATTTT | CASSLARGAGNTIYF
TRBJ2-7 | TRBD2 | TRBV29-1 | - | TGCAGCGTTGAGACTAGCGGGAGGTACGAGCAGTACTTC | CSVETSGRYEQYF
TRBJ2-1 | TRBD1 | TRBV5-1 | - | TGCGCCAGCACCATGAGGGAACAGGGGTACAATGAGCAGTTCTTC | CASTMREQGYNEQFF
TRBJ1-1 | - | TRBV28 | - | TGTGCCAGCAGTCTGGGGGGGAACACTGAAGCTTTCTTT | CASSLGGNTEAFF
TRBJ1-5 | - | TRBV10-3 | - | TGTGCCATCAGTGAGCCCAGCCAGCCCCAGCATTTT | CAISEPSQPQHF
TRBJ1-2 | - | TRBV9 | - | TGTGCCAGCAGCGGACAGCTTCTCAGTCCCTATGGCTACACCTTC | CASSGQLLSPYGYTF
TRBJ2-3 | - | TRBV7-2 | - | TGTGCCAGCAGTCAAATGGGCGGCCCTACAGATACGCAGTATTTT | CASSQMGGPTDTQYF